This entry describes one T cell receptor (beta chain). This clone was counted between two and nine times. There is no known antigen for this receptor. Base-call qualities are not available, and no considerably larger clone is one nucleotide away. The germline V end is reduced by 5 bases and the J end by 0 bases; junction bases left unmatched: 8. The CDR3 numbers 15 residues from cysteine through phenylalanine. Just CDR3 DNA is preserved here, 45 bases in frame from base 1. Via the germline V gene (reference sequence), CDR1 is GTSNPN and CDR2 SVGIG. The data derive from a study of beta chain features in type 1 diabetes (dated by TCRdb to the late 2010s). At the level of the whole study: Mean age, gender distribution, total cell number and subset yield were not different between patients and healthy donors. Across all samples, fewer than 130 million sorted cells were examined, and cell number per subset correlated strongly with RNA yield. The study compared TCRB repertoires of sorted circulating CD4+ T cell subsets between recently diagnosed type 1 diabetes patients and matched healthy donors. Whereas all 28 donors provided naive and central memory subsets, regulatory and stem cell-like memory subsets were isolated from just 8 patients and roughly eight healthy donors. The investigation overall reported the following: PCR might favor shorter templates, but patient and control samples were amplified and corrected together, so any skew would affect both groups equally. Patients with type 1 diabetes made fewer insertions and deleted more nucleotides at VDJ recombination sites, implying thymic rearrangement abnormalities. HLA sub-analyses involved small numbers of individuals, so any influence of HLA type on TCRB rearrangement remained unresolved. Naive, central memory and regulatory TCRB repertoires appeared more similar among patients than among healthy donors. A moderate but significant shortening of TCRB CDR3 length was observed in type 1 diabetes patients in all four CD4+ subsets. Sequencing cDNA rather than genomic DNA could over-represent highly expressing activated cells, although activation and CD3 levels did not differ between groups.

Each donor gave one peripheral blood draw, roughly 110 mL on average, collected into heparinised tubes. A BD FACSAria II and a panel including CD45RO, CCR7, CD25, CD127, CD95 and CD27 were used to sort naive, central memory, regulatory and stem cell-like memory CD4+ T cells. All sorted populations exceeded 98% purity. PBMCs were isolated immediately by Lymphoprep density gradient centrifugation and stained directly without culture. So that batch effects would be minimized, each experiment stained and sorted samples in pairs, pairing one healthy donor with one patient. The entire isolated RNA was reverse transcribed using the High Capacity cDNA Reverse Transcription Kit, and thus expressed TCRB transcripts were sequenced. Naive, central memory and regulatory T cell samples underwent deep immunoSEQ sequencing, averaging around 3.9 million total reads per sample. Sorted cells were lysed in RLT buffer and RNA was extracted with DNase-treated RNeasy Micro or Mini kits, depending on cell number. Each cell subset was processed separately to prevent cross-contamination, with patient and healthy donor samples processed together. The immunoSEQ multiplex PCR was used to amplify TCRB sequences from cDNA, yielding 87-bp fragments that span the CDR3 region. The amplicons were sequenced using the Illumina HiSeq platform. Turning to the authors' computational methods: PCR bias was corrected computationally using synthetic template baselines, and reads within Hamming distance 2 were collapsed, with unmergeable singletons discarded. Reads were aligned against IMGT to assign V, D and J genes, CDR3 length and insertions or deletions at six rearrangement sites. Within each subset, clonotype counts were normalized to the number of sorted cells before true diversity and Gini coefficients were calculated with the tcR R package. The overlap coefficient, calculated on TCRB nucleotide sequences, was used to measure repertoire sharing. TCRdb took over this immuneACCESS table, retaining in-frame rearrangements with V and J assigned. Such tables are incomplete; in checked studies, under half of the missing clones stem from an unresolved V gene, and the remainder is unexplained. From that table come the V and J calls and clone size; the DNA was used to work out D and trimming. This sample is represented by about 150,000 clones; around 10% of them were singletons. The leading ten clones occupy 0.5% of the sample.

The clonotype originates from a man younger than 45 with type 1 diabetes. Recombination connected TRBV30 to TRBJ2-5; the junction holds 8 bases that match TRBD1. The sequencing input was central memory CD4+ T cells from blood. The base sequence is TGTGCCTGGGGCATGGGACAGGACTACCAAGAGACCCAGTACTTC. It encodes CAWGMGQDYQETQYF. Here the CDR3 is joined to the reference TRBV30 and TRBJ2-5 genes, and the full variable domain is: SQTIHQWPATLVQPVGSPLSLECTVEGTSNPNLYWYRQAAGRGLQLLFYSVGIGQISSEVPQNLSASRPQDRQFILSSKKLLLSDSGFYLCAWGMGQDYQETQYFGPGTRLLVL.